What follows is one TCR beta chain and its context. The clone's antigen remains unknown. No base-level quality is on record; no much larger clone is a single base apart. The sample contains more than one DNA sequence encoding this CDR3. The immunoSEQ hsTCRB v3.0 assay was used at survey level resolution to sequence the TRB variable region. TRB sequencing targeted a depth of about 40,000-50,000 T-cell genomes per sample. Pooled TRB libraries were sequenced on an Illumina MiSeq with a v3 150-cycle kit. As for the authors' bioinformatics: Analysis of repertoires was carried out in R inside a reproducible Nextflow workflow spanning QC, data transformation and analysis. LymphoSeq2, an R package for exploring AIRR-Seq data, was used to implement the custom analyses. Four samples yielding fewer than 5000 total TRB sequences were excluded, leaving 188 analyzed HIV repertoires. Among the approximately 180 HIV repertoires that were kept, under 60 were collected before ART initiation and about 130 were collected after ART initiation. Repertoires were downsampled to 5000 TRB nucleotide sequences, and summary statistics were averaged over 100 downsampling iterations. The analysis kept only TRB sequences whose CDR3 regions were at least seven amino acids long. Two measures captured diversity: a Shannon entropy-derived clonality score and the Gini coefficient. Repertoire networks linked the top 5000 CDR3 amino acid sequences whenever two sequences differed by an edit distance of one. Antigen specificity groups and MHC restriction were predicted for TRB CDR3 amino acid sequences with GLIPH2. CDR3 amino acid sequences were matched against VDJdb and McPAS-TCR to flag known CMV, EBV, HIV or tissue antigen associations. Pre-ART, post-ART and control groups were compared with Wilcoxon signed-rank tests and Holm-Bonferroni correction. TCRdb limited this immuneACCESS table to in-frame rearrangements with V and J called. A share of clones is missing; checked studies link under half to unresolved V genes, and the rest is unexplained. That table supplies the V and J calls and clone size; D and trimming were determined from the DNA. This sample gives some 28,000 clones in total; 80% of them show up just once. The top ten hold roughly 7% of the sample.

Inclusion was restricted to participants for whom at least one PBMC sample before ART initiation and at least two post-ART samples were available. All participants with HIV were treated in the United States of America. Before DNA extraction, cryopreserved samples of about 0.95-11 million PBMC were thawed and then washed. At the time of the earliest PBMC sample, participants with HIV were aged between about 20 and 54 years. PBMC samples from each participant spanned 1-4 timepoints before ART initiation and 2-8 timepoints after ART initiation, with a median of 7 samples. For every participant, serial HIV viral load, CD4+ T-cell count, ART history and demographic data were obtained. A Qiagen kit on a QIAcube was used to extract genomic DNA from unsorted PBMC, with samples processed in batches of 12. The entry originates in a study of long-term antiretroviral therapy in people with HIV (dated by TCRdb to between 2021 and 2024). In the study overall: The earliest samples were collected approximately a decade before the 2015 WHO recommendation for immediate ART, a period when ART was typically delayed until CD4 counts fell. No cross-contamination during QIAcube processing was shown when test extractions of a monoclonal T-cell line were performed alongside 30 to 40 polyclonal samples. About 35% of the 30 participants with HIV were female. The cohort contributed over 150 cryopreserved PBMC samples from 30 adults with confirmed HIV infection, collected serially over a mean of approximately six years (range 1-12). This retrospective serial study examined whether starting ART and sustained HIV suppression were associated with changes in the composition and diversity of the TRB repertoire in peripheral blood.

General study outcomes and caveats: Expanded TRB clones identified before ART initiation dominated the repertoire across all time points, though the dominance fluctuated and decreased in many PLHIV after ART. Compared with controls, HIV repertoires had narrower CDR3 length ranges, and the network structure pointed to an antigen-experienced repertoire that shifted only slightly toward naive after ART. Inferences about post-ART repertoire changes are limited because no data were available on ART adherence, viral resistance or therapy changes. Because PBMC availability was limited, only the TCR beta chain was sequenced, with no alpha chain pairing. Samples dated from the mid-2000s to the late 2010s, and the ART regimens used may be less effective than current ones. Starting ART was linked to a significant rise in TRB diversity, yet even after long-term ART the diversity remained significantly lower than in transplant donor controls. Because pre-ART samples had limited cell numbers, profiling was done on unsorted PBMC rather than on sorted CD4+ and CD8+ T cells.

The germline V gene (reference sequence) supplies CDR1 SSHAT and CDR2 FNYEAQ. Between the V and J ends, shortened by 2 bases and 3 bases respectively, the junction contains 4 bases. The CDR3 numbers 13 residues from cysteine through phenylalanine. The sequence is cut down to CDR3 DNA, 39 bases in frame from base 1. This receptor was identified in a man aged 40-55 years with HIV. Sequences were derived from unsorted PBMCs, sampled 0.3 years after starting antiretroviral therapy. The receptor chain draws on TRBV7-7 and TRBJ2-2, with the D gene call left open. The bases read TGTGCCAGCAGCTTACGGGACACCGGGGAGCTGTTTTTT. Translated, this is CASSLRDTGELFF.